The clone carrying this T cell receptor beta chain was detected only a few times. Its target is not known. This sample was included in a study of cytomegalovirus exposure and HLA in healthy donors. Study-level background: Among the 400 or so donors who were genotyped, over 70% fell in the genetic ancestry cluster that is associated with self-reported Caucasian donors.

Overall study findings and caveats: Several of the most significant clusters appeared, in a later analysis, to be linked to common viral pathogens. One variant, a missense change in DCLRE1C, was linked in a later analysis to TCR beta V- and J-gene trimming.

Researchers ran the PCR with 60 Vbeta and 13 Jbeta primers. Generated by immunoSEQ multiplex PCR, the TCRdb table keeps only in-frame clones and is missing some. Counted here are approximately 190,000 clones, about four fifths occurring once; the ten biggest clones make up about 3.4%. Germline values: CDR1 MNHNS, CDR2 SASEGT. The CDR3 runs 14 residues. The trim removed 7 bases at V and 5 bases at J, leaving 8 bases unmatched. The source material was PBMCs. The clonotype was recovered from a middle-aged man in good health and CMV-seropositive. The gene calls are TRBV6-1 and TRBJ2-3; 8 nucleotides agree with TRBD2. In nucleotides, the CDR3 is TGTGCCAGCAAGACGGGGGGGCCGGGAGATACGCAGTATTTT. It yields the protein CASKTGGPGDTQYF.